The 30 T cell receptor beta chains below all came from one sample that was sequenced in a study of blood T cell repertoires in COVID-19. The assay was immunoSEQ multiplex PCR, and TCRdb's table has in-frame clones only and misses some. Altogether under 200,000 clones are present, 82% being singletons, with the ten largest covering 15% to 20%. The sequencing sample was made of PBMCs or T cells enriched from blood (not recorded which). These receptors were obtained from a man in his 60s who had recovered from COVID-19.

The chain recombines TRBV9 with TRBJ2-3, with D tentatively TRBD2 (6 bases). CDR1 and CDR2 (germline): SGDLS, YYNGEE. The CDR3 is made up of 16 amino acids. The V gene lost 0 bases and the J gene lost 1 base, with 12 bases spanning the gap. CDR3 loop: CASSVEKRAGTDTQYF. In nucleotides, the CDR3 is TGTGCCAGCAGCGTAGAAAAGCGGGCGGGCACAGATACGCAGTATTTT.

This rearrangement joins TRBV29-1 to TRBJ1-3; maybe TRBD1 (5 bases). This CDR3 spans 14 amino acids. Germline V gene sequence: CDR1 SQVTM, CDR2 ANQGSEA. Between the trimmed V and J ends, which lost 6 bases and 0 bases, there was a span of 12 bases. The CDR3 is CSVKLDSSGNTIYF. CDR3 bases: TGCAGCGTCAAACTCGACAGCTCTGGAAACACCATATATTTT.

The rearrangement joins TRBV5-4 to TRBJ2-3; 7 bases are shared with TRBD1. Germline V gene sequence: CDR1 SGHNT, CDR2 YYREEE (reference sequence). V shed 4 bases, J shed 2 bases, and the junction held 13 bases outside the gene matches. This CDR3 spans 17 amino acids. The CDR3 DNA reads TGTGCCAGCAGCCTACCGGGACAGACCTACCCCACAGATACGCAGTATTTT. Its translation is CASSLPGQTYPTDTQYF. Full variable domain (outside the CDR3, taken from reference TRBV5-4 and TRBJ2-3): ETGVTQSPTHLIKTRGQQVTLRCSSQSGHNTVSWYQQALGQGPQFIFQYYREEENGRGNFPPRFSGLQFPNYSSELNVNALELDDSALYLCASSLPGQTYPTDTQYFGPGTRLTVL.

This chain connects TRBV18 to TRBJ1-3; the D is unclear. The germline V gene encodes CDR1 KGHSH and CDR2 LQKENI. With 2 bases removed from V and 8 bases from J, the gap between germline ends came to 7 bases. The CDR3 totals 12 residues. CDR3 nucleotides: TGTGCCAGCTCACCAAACGGGGACACCATATATTTT. Translation: CASSPNGDTIYF.

The chain links TRBV3-1 (or the pseudogene TRBV3-2) to TRBJ2-2; 13 positions agree with TRBD2. V was clipped by 4 bases and J by 4 bases; unmatched bases: 6. Germline V CDR1 and CDR2: LGHDT, YNNKEL (reference sequence). This CDR3 region has 17 residues. The CDR3 is CASSRILAGGSTGELFF. Here the CDR3 DNA reads TGTGCCAGCAGCCGCATACTAGCGGGAGGGAGCACCGGGGAGCTGTTTTTT.

V and J are TRBV3-1 (or the pseudogene TRBV3-2) and TRBJ2-7; a possible D gene is TRBD2 (7 bases). Deletions cut 0 bases from V and 2 bases from J, with 17 bases between. Germline loops: CDR1 LGHDT, CDR2 YNNKEL (reference sequence). The CDR3 contains 17 residues. The CDR3 DNA reads TGTGCCAGCAGCCAAGATAGATGGGAGGGACATCCCTACGAGCAGTACTTC. Its protein is CASSQDRWEGHPYEQYF.

The chain carries TRBV2 and TRBJ2-7; possible D gene TRBD1, 5 bases. This CDR3 spans 14 amino acids. Trimming took 7 bases from V and 0 from J, leaving 13 bases between them. CDR1 is SNHLY, CDR2 FYNNEI, per germline. The DNA of the CDR3 is TGTGCCAGCACGGTGGGGCACATCTCCTACGAGCAGTACTTC. Translated: CASTVGHISYEQYF. The entire variable domain, with the rest obtained from reference TRBV2 and TRBJ2-7, is as follows: EPEVTQTPSHQVTQMGQEVILRCVPISNHLYFYWYRQILGQKVEFLVSFYNNEISEKSEIFDDQFSVERPDGSNFTLKIRSTKLEDSAMYFCASTVGHISYEQYFGPGTRLTVT.

The chain recombines TRBV6-5 with TRBJ2-7, with TRBD2 as a possible D gene (7 bases). Trimming left V 8 bases short and J 4 bases short, with 21 bases between. CDR1 is MNHEY and CDR2 is SVGAGI in the germline V gene. This CDR3 region has 15 residues. CDR3 DNA sequence: TGTGCCAGCCGGTACGTTCGGGGGGCTGAATACGAGCAGTACTTC. It encodes CASRYVRGAEYEQYF.

The V and J genes are TRBV10-3 and TRBJ2-2, with D possibly matching TRBD1 (6 bases). The CDR3 consists of 15 residues. Germline V lookup: CDR1 ENHRY, CDR2 SYGVKD. V was cut by 2 bases and J by 5 bases, with 12 bases left in between. CDR3 residues: CAISEPGALTGELFF. CDR3 nucleotide sequence: TGTGCCATCAGTGAGCCAGGGGCCTTGACCGGGGAGCTGTTTTTT.

V and J are TRBV7-3 and TRBJ2-1; TRBD1 might be the D (6 bases). Germline V gene lookup returns CDR1 SGHTA and CDR2 FQGTGA. The V end was cut by 3 bases, the J end by 7 bases, with 10 bases between. The CDR3 extends over 13 amino acids. CDR3 sequence: CASSFGGWNEQFF. The CDR3, as DNA: TGTGCCAGCAGCTTTGGGGGCTGGAATGAGCAGTTCTTC.

This CDR3 is CASSAYRTNYGYTF. As DNA, the CDR3 is TGTGCCAGCAGCGCTTACAGGACGAACTATGGCTACACCTTC. V gene TRBV7-2 combines with J gene TRBJ1-2; a possible D gene is TRBD1 (5 bases). The CDR3 has 14 amino acids. The V and J ends lost 5 bases and 2 bases respectively, with 12 bases between them. Germline V gene data show CDR1 as SGHTA and CDR2 as FQGNSA.

This clone was observed once. This rearrangement joins TRBV7-2 to TRBJ1-1, with 7 positions matching TRBD1. V gave up 4 bases and J gave up 4 bases; unmatched junction bases: 6. The germline CDR1 and CDR2 sequences are SGHTA and FQGNSA. The CDR3 length is 14 residues. The CDR3 DNA follows: TGTGCCAGCAGCTATGGAGGGGGCTCCACTGAAGCTTTCTTT. Translated, it gives CASSYGGGSTEAFF.

The chain joins TRBV7-2 to TRBJ2-1; 9 nucleotides agree with TRBD2. The length of the CDR3 is 15 residues. Germline V gene data show CDR1 as SGHTA and CDR2 as FQGNSA. After removal of 2 bases from V and 10 bases from J, the junction contained 9 bases not matched to a gene. In DNA, the CDR3 is TGTGCCAGCAGCTTACTTAGCGGGGGATTTCGGGAGCAGTTCTTC. This translates into CASSLLSGGFREQFF.

This clone was counted only a few times. The chain couples TRBV25-1 to TRBJ2-2, with D unclear. Germline CDR1 is MGHDK and CDR2 is SYGVNS. The CDR3 runs 14 residues. V gave up 3 bases and J gave up 0 bases, with 5 bases separating them. DNA for the CDR3: TGTGCCAGCAGTGATATAGCGAACACCGGGGAGCTGTTTTTT. This translates into CASSDIANTGELFF.

The chain couples TRBV2 to TRBJ2-3, with D tentatively TRBD2 (5 bases). V was trimmed by 8 bases and J by 0 bases, leaving 15 bases between them. Germline-derived CDR1 and CDR2 are SNHLY and FYNNEI. This CDR3 has 15 amino acids. The DNA for the CDR3 is TGTGCCAGCGTAATTTTAGCGACTAGCACAGATACGCAGTATTTT. Encoded protein: CASVILATSTDTQYF.

V usage is TRBV2 and J usage is TRBJ2-1, with D unclear. CDR1 and CDR2 from the germline V gene are SNHLY and FYNNEI. The V and J ends lost 11 bases and 4 bases respectively, with 15 bases between them. There are 13 residues in the CDR3. The CDR3 protein is CAGSRRSYNEQFF. The CDR3 nucleotides read TGTGCCGGATCTCGGCGGTCATACAATGAGCAGTTCTTC.

This clone was counted once. The chain uses TRBV6-6 and TRBJ1-6; TRBD1 matches at 10 bases. CDR3 size: 13 residues. Germline values: CDR1 MNHNY, CDR2 SVGAGI (reference sequence). Unmatched junction bases numbered 6, after V lost 9 bases and J lost 10 bases. CDR3 sequence (DNA): TGTGCCAGTCAGACAGGGGGCAGGTCACCCCTCCACTTT. Its protein product is CASQTGGRSPLHF.

This clone was seen once. V and J are TRBV6-5 and TRBJ2-5; D may be TRBD1 (5 bases). Trimming pared 0 bases from V and 0 bases from J, leaving 8 bases between. The CDR3 extends over 15 amino acids. Germline values: CDR1 MNHEY, CDR2 SVGAGI. CDR3 amino acids: CASSYSAGYQETQYF. CDR3 sequence (DNA): TGTGCCAGCAGTTACTCTGCAGGGTACCAAGAGACCCAGTACTTC.

The chain employs TRBV7-9 and TRBJ2-7; 8 bases agree with TRBD1. Germline values: CDR1 SEHNR, CDR2 FQNEAQ (reference sequence). CDR3 size: 12 residues. The J segment lost 8 bases and the V segment lost 6 bases, leaving 6 bases of the junction unmatched. The CDR3 nucleotides read TGTGCCAGCAGTCTTCCAGGGGGCAAGCAGTACTTC. It translates to CASSLPGGKQYF. Complete variable domain (other parts from reference TRBV7-9 and TRBJ2-7): DTGVSQNPRHKITKRGQNVTFRCDPISEHNRLYWYRQTLGQGPEFLTYFQNEAQLEKSRLLSDRFSAERPKGSFSTLEIQRTEQGDSAMYLCASSLPGGKQYFGPGTRLTVT.

The chain links TRBV6-5 to TRBJ2-7, with D perhaps matching TRBD1 (5 bases). The CDR3 extends over 14 amino acids. From germline, CDR1 is MNHEY and CDR2 SVGAGI. V was cut by 4 bases and J by 0 bases, with 10 bases left in between. The CDR3 spells CASSSGRDSYEQYF. The DNA for the CDR3 is TGTGCCAGCAGTTCAGGCAGGGACTCCTACGAGCAGTACTTC.

This clone was observed a single time. The V gene is TRBV11-2, the J gene TRBJ1-1, with D perhaps matching TRBD1 (5 bases). V lost 5 bases and J 4 bases, leaving 14 bases between the germline ends. The CDR3 totals 14 residues. The germline gives CDR1 SGHAT, CDR2 FQNNGV. Written as DNA, the CDR3 is TGTGCCAGCAGCCGGGGGGGATGGAGCACTGAAGCTTTCTTT. Its protein is CASSRGGWSTEAFF.

This chain connects TRBV7-6 to TRBJ1-5; 8 bases map to TRBD1. The V and J ends lost 1 base and 2 bases, in that order; junction bases with no gene match: 4. CDR3 length equals 16 residues. Germline CDR1 reads SGHVS; CDR2 reads FNYEAQ. CDR3 sequence reads: CASSLETGGGNQPQHF. The CDR3 coding sequence is TGTGCCAGCAGCTTAGAAACAGGGGGAGGCAATCAGCCCCAGCATTTT. The full variable domain, rest sourced from reference TRBV7-6 and TRBJ1-5, is GAGVSQSPRYKVTKRGQDVALRCDPISGHVSLYWYRQALGQGPEFLTYFNYEAQQDKSGLPNDRFSAERPEGSISTLTIQRTEQRDSAMYRCASSLETGGGNQPQHFGDGTRLSIL.

This chain connects TRBV6-5 to TRBJ1-4; TRBD1 might be the D (5 bases). CDR3 length equals 14 residues. V gave up 7 bases and J gave up 5 bases, with 14 bases separating them. The germline V gene encodes CDR1 MNHEY and CDR2 SVGAGI. The CDR3 nucleotides read TGTGCCAGCAAGGAGGGGACTGGCAATGAAAAACTGTTTTTT. Translated, it gives CASKEGTGNEKLFF.

As regards this clone: A far larger clone is off by one base, so a read error is likely. The chain links TRBV5-4 to TRBJ1-2; possibly TRBD1 for D (6 bases). The germline V and J ends were trimmed by 2 bases and 2 bases, with 7 bases remaining between them. The germline V gene has CDR1 SGHNT and CDR2 YYREEE (reference sequence). The CDR3 sequence is 13 residues long. In DNA form, the CDR3 reads TGTGCCAGCAGCTTTGGACAGAACTATGGCTACACCTTC. Residues: CASSFGQNYGYTF.

CDR3 sequence: CASSPVAYEQYF. For the CDR3, the DNA is TGTGCCAGCAGCCCAGTGGCATACGAGCAGTACTTC. The gene calls are TRBV12-3 or TRBV12-4 and TRBJ2-7; no definite D call. V lost 6 bases and J lost 4, with 10 bases in between. The CDR3 sequence is 12 residues long.

V is TRBV28 and J is TRBJ1-3; 11 positions match TRBD1. The CDR3 contains 18 residues. The ends lost 5 bases at V and 2 bases at J; junction bases unmatched: 11. Germline CDR1 and CDR2: MDHEN and SYDVKM. CDR3 sequence (DNA): TGTGCCAGCAGTCCCCGGTGGACAGGGGGCGCGGCTGGAAACACCATATATTTT. Its protein is CASSPRWTGGAAGNTIYF.

V gene TRBV7-3 combines with J gene TRBJ2-2, with D tentatively TRBD2 (6 bases). There are 14 residues in the CDR3. Germline loops: CDR1 SGHTA, CDR2 FQGTGA. The V end lost 2 bases, the J end lost 7 bases, and 11 bases lay between the germline ends. CDR3 sequence reads: CASSLGTGHGELFF. In DNA, the CDR3 is TGTGCCAGCAGCTTAGGGACTGGGCACGGGGAGCTGTTTTTT.

The CDR3 DNA reads as TGTGCCAGCAGCCCGAACATGAACACTGAAGCTTTCTTT. Its protein product is CASSPNMNTEAFF. V gene TRBV16 combines with J gene TRBJ1-1; D is unresolved. CDR1 and CDR2 from the germline V gene are KGHSY and FQNENV. V was cut by 4 bases and J by 0 bases, with 6 bases left in between. The CDR3 has 13 residues.

This clone was counted a single time. The chain has TRBV5-1 and TRBJ1-1; the match to TRBD1 covers 9 bases. CDR3 length: 19 amino acids. From germline, CDR1 is SGHRS and CDR2 YFSETQ. The trim removed 4 bases at V and 0 bases at J, leaving 16 bases unmatched. The CDR3 DNA follows: TGCGCCAGCAGCCTAAACGGACAGGGGAGAGGCTGGGTGAACACTGAAGCTTTCTTT. Protein: CASSLNGQGRGWVNTEAFF.

The V and J genes are TRBV4-2 and TRBJ2-7; the match to TRBD2 covers 8 bases. There are 15 residues in the CDR3. Trimming cost V 1 base and J 0 bases; bases outside gene matches: 2. Germline V gives CDR1 LGHNA, CDR2 YNFKEQ. CDR3 DNA: TGTGCCAGCAGCCAAGTAGCGGGATCCTCCTACGAGCAGTACTTC. The encoded protein is CASSQVAGSSYEQYF.